Shown below are 6 T cell receptor beta chains from a single sample sequenced in a study of metastatic and nonmetastatic thyroid tumors. Each patient went into thyroid surgery without having received any treatment. With MiXCR, TCRdb reprocessed the PCR reads. Of about 15,000 clones listed, 25% were seen once; the top ten hold 10% to 11%. Source material: tumor tissue. The source of these receptors is a female donor with papillary thyroid cancer or a benign thyroid nodule (not recorded which). Some clones in this sample may be carry-over from other donors' samples.

This chain connects TRBV28 to TRBJ1-2; D ambiguous. The CDR3 contains 13 residues. The germline V gene encodes CDR1 MDHEN and CDR2 SYDVKM. V shed 4 bases and J shed 10 bases, with 16 bases lying between them. CDR3 region: CASSSPEGSDYTF. CDR3 bases: TGTGCCAGCAGTTCCCCCGAAGGGTCCGACTACACCTTC.

V gene TRBV7-6 combines with J gene TRBJ2-3, with a possible D match to TRBD1 (6 bases). Trimming cost V 5 bases and J 7 bases, with 13 bases left between them. The CDR3 is made up of 13 amino acids. Germline lookup yields CDR1 SGHVS and CDR2 FNYEAQ. The CDR3 here is CASSQRDTYTQYF. CDR3 in DNA: TGTGCCAGCAGCCAAAGGGACACGTATACGCAGTATTTT.

Judged by abundance, this clone is medium-sized (0.01 to 0.1%). One end of the junction is discordant with germline, which a read error may explain. The rearrangement uses TRBV27 and TRBJ2-7; D possibly corresponds to TRBD2 (5 bases). The germline gives CDR1 MNHEY, CDR2 SMNVEV (reference sequence). This CDR3 has 12 residues. The CDR3 protein is CASMGGSPRRHF. The DNA for the CDR3 is TGTGCCAGCATGGGCGGGTCCCCGAGAAGGCACTTC.

This clone was seen a few times. At one boundary the junction diverges from the germline segment, which might be a read error. The rearrangement joins TRBV28 to TRBJ1-2, with D unclear. The CDR3 is made up of 13 amino acids. The germline gives CDR1 MDHEN, CDR2 SYDVKM. The DNA of the CDR3 is TGTTCCAGCAGTTTATCCGGGTTATACGTCTACACCTTC. As protein: CSSSLSGLYVYTF.

This clone was observed at least ten times. A much larger clone sits a single nucleotide away, making a read error possible. The missing conserved phenylalanine or tryptophan at the end of this CDR3 makes a read error likely. The rearrangement joins TRBV2 to TRBJ1-1; tentatively, D is TRBD1 (6 bases). This CDR3 contains 16 residues. Per the germline V gene, CDR1 is SNHLY and CDR2 is FYNNEI. Trimming left V 4 bases short and J 0 bases short, with 15 bases between. The CDR3 spells CASSARDTGLNTEAFL. DNA for the CDR3: TGTGCCAGCAGTGCCCGGGACACTGGACTGAACACTGAAGCTTTCCTT.

The chain uses TRBV9 and TRBJ2-7, with D maybe TRBD2 (6 bases). Per the germline V gene, CDR1 is SGDLS and CDR2 is YYNGEE. Trimming pared 1 base from V and 4 bases from J, leaving 18 bases between. The CDR3 is 16 residues long. The CDR3 DNA is TGTGCCAGCAGCGTATGTGGCTCGGCGGGAAGGTACGAGCAGTACTTC. This sequence encodes CASSVCGSAGRYEQYF.